A single sample gave rise to the 27 T cell receptor beta chains below, sequenced in a study of control samples from healthy donors and cancer patients. Only in-frame clones appear in the TCRdb table, and some are missing; sequencing was by immunoSEQ multiplex PCR. The sample holds around 100,000 clones, 80% to 90% seen once. The sample was PBMCs. These TCRs come from a man aged 55 to 70 with lung cancer.

This clone was detected a few times. The chain carries TRBV18 and TRBJ1-6; D may be TRBD1 (5 bases). Between the trimmed V and J ends, which lost 8 bases and 7 bases, there was a span of 6 bases. Looked up from germline, CDR1 is KGHSH and CDR2 is LQKENI. The CDR3 runs 11 residues. CDR3: CASRGNSPLHF. The DNA of the CDR3 is TGTGCCAGCCGGGGGAATTCACCCCTCCACTTT.

In its sample, this clone was seen once. The rearrangement uses TRBV3-1 (or the pseudogene TRBV3-2) and TRBJ2-7; D is tentatively TRBD1 or TRBD2 (6 bases each). Trimming left V 5 bases short and J 2 bases short, with 19 bases between. Germline V gene sequence: CDR1 LGHDT, CDR2 YNNKEL (reference sequence). The CDR3 spans 16 residues. The CDR3 DNA follows: TGTGCCAGCAGCTCAAGGAGGAGGGGGTCAACCTACGAGCAGTACTTC. This translates into CASSSRRRGSTYEQYF.

This chain links TRBV7-2 with TRBJ1-2; TRBD1 matches at 12 bases. Germline CDR1 is SGHTA and CDR2 is FQGNSA. The CDR3 contains 17 residues. V shed 3 bases and J 1 base; nucleotides not matched to a gene: 6. CDR3 in amino acids: CASSLGTGGQFNYGYTF. The CDR3 nucleotides read TGTGCCAGCAGCTTGGGGACAGGGGGCCAATTTAACTATGGCTACACCTTC.

This clone was seen a single time. The J gene is TRBJ2-5, the V gene TRBV5-6; 10 bases fit TRBD1. J gave up 4 bases and V 4 bases, and 7 bases lay outside the gene matches. From germline, CDR1 is SGHDT and CDR2 YYEEEE. The CDR3 is 15 amino acids. The DNA of the CDR3 is TGTGCCAGCAGCAAGACCGGGACAGGGGTAGAGACCCAGTACTTC. This codes for CASSKTGTGVETQYF.

This chain uses TRBV3-1 (or the pseudogene TRBV3-2) with TRBJ2-5, with D maybe TRBD2 (5 bases). The CDR3 spans 15 residues. CDR1 LGHDT and CDR2 YNNKEL come from the germline V gene (reference sequence). The V end was cut by 3 bases, the J end by 5 bases, with 16 bases between. The CDR3 nucleotides read TGTGCCAGCAGCCAGGTCCAGATGGGAGAGGAGACCCAGTACTTC. It codes for CASSQVQMGEETQYF.

This sequence joins TRBV18 and TRBJ1-1; 8 bases fit TRBD1. This CDR3 spans 15 amino acids. V dropped 3 bases and J dropped 0; count of bases not matched to a gene: 3. Germline CDR1 reads KGHSH; CDR2 reads LQKENI. The CDR3: CASSPRDRLNTEAFF. In nucleotides, the CDR3 is TGTGCCAGCTCACCTCGGGACAGGCTGAACACTGAAGCTTTCTTT.

This clone was found once. V gene TRBV6-5 combines with J gene TRBJ2-7; D gene ambiguous. The CDR3 covers 11 residues. The ends were cut back, 6 bases at V and 3 bases at J, with 6 bases in the middle. Germline lookup yields CDR1 MNHEY and CDR2 SVGAGI. The CDR3 DNA reads TGTGCCAGCAGATCGGGCTACGAGCAGTACGTC. Its protein product is CASRSGYEQYV.

Points on this clone: This sample also contains other DNA sequences that code for the same CDR3. The chain links TRBV6-5 to TRBJ1-6; D is unclear. V was clipped by 6 bases and J by 4 bases, with 10 bases between them. CDR1 is MNHEY and CDR2 is SVGAGI in the germline V gene. The CDR3 loop spans 14 amino acids. As DNA, the CDR3 is TGTGCCAGCAGCTCCGGGCCGTATAATTCACCCCTCCACTTT. This sequence encodes CASSSGPYNSPLHF.

The chain couples TRBV18 to TRBJ2-5, with unresolved D. Germline loops: CDR1 KGHSH, CDR2 LQKENI. The CDR3 runs to 13 residues. Trimming left V 3 bases short and J 5 bases short, with 10 bases between. CDR3 coding DNA: TGTGCCAGCTCACCGAGCAGACCGGAGACCCAGTACTTC. Translated, it gives CASSPSRPETQYF.

V usage is TRBV7-9 and J usage is TRBJ1-1; possibly TRBD1 for D (5 bases). The CDR3 is 12 amino acids. Germline values: CDR1 SEHNR, CDR2 FQNEAQ (reference sequence). V shed 4 bases and J shed 6 bases, with 9 bases lying between them. Here the CDR3 DNA reads TGTGCCAGCAGCTGGGGACGACCTGAAGCTTTCTTT. It yields the protein CASSWGRPEAFF. Complete variable domain (other parts from reference TRBV7-9 and TRBJ1-1): DTGVSQNPRHKITKRGQNVTFRCDPISEHNRLYWYRQTLGQGPEFLTYFQNEAQLEKSRLLSDRFSAERPKGSFSTLEIQRTEQGDSAMYLCASSWGRPEAFFGQGTRLTVV.

The rearrangement links TRBV25-1 to TRBJ1-1; tentatively, D is TRBD1 (5 bases). This CDR3 spans 8 amino acids. Germline CDR1 and CDR2: MGHDK and SYGVNS. DNA for the CDR3: TGTGCTCCCCAGGGAGCTTTCTTT. Translated: CAPQGAFF.

This chain joins TRBV9 and TRBJ1-2; TRBD1 agrees at 8 bases. The germline CDR1 and CDR2 sequences are SGDLS and YYNGEE. The V gene end was trimmed by 3 bases and the J gene end by 8 bases; junction bases not matched to a gene: 15. The CDR3 covers 16 residues. The CDR3 region is CASSASPTPGGRGYTF. Here the CDR3 DNA reads TGTGCCAGCAGCGCCTCCCCTACTCCAGGGGGCAGAGGCTACACCTTC.

V gene TRBV5-4 combines with J gene TRBJ2-4; 8 nucleotides agree with TRBD1. The CDR3 runs 16 residues. J gave up 5 bases and V 3 bases, and 10 bases lay outside the gene matches. Germline-derived CDR1 and CDR2 are SGHNT and YYREEE (reference sequence). The CDR3 protein is CASSSGKQGAQNIQYF. The CDR3 region has the DNA TGTGCCAGCAGCTCGGGGAAGCAGGGGGCTCAAAACATTCAGTACTTC.

CDR3 sequence reads: CASGLVRDPRGETQYF. CDR3 bases: TGTGCTAGTGGTTTGGTCCGGGACCCCAGGGGAGAGACCCAGTACTTC. This rearrangement joins TRBV12-5 to TRBJ2-5; D is perhaps TRBD1 (6 bases). Trimming shortened V by 0 bases and J by 4 bases, and 15 bases separated the two germline ends. Germline CDR1 LGHNT, CDR2 FRNRAP. This CDR3 has 16 amino acids.

V and J are TRBV5-1 and TRBJ1-5; the match to TRBD1 covers 7 bases. Germline V gene sequence: CDR1 SGHRS, CDR2 YFSETQ. The CDR3 consists of 15 residues. V lost 4 bases to trimming and J lost 2 bases; unmatched junction nucleotides: 6. CDR3 loop: CASSPTGMGNQPQHF. In DNA, the CDR3 is TGCGCCAGCAGCCCGACAGGGATGGGCAATCAGCCCCAGCATTTT.

The chain has TRBV5-1 and TRBJ2-2; tentative D call: TRBD1 (6 bases). Germline CDR1 SGHRS, CDR2 YFSETQ. This CDR3 has 15 residues. Trimming cost V 4 bases and J 0 bases, with 10 bases left between them. CDR3 loop: CASSPDRTNTGELFF. The CDR3 DNA is TGCGCCAGCAGCCCTGACAGGACGAACACCGGGGAGCTGTTTTTT.

This rearrangement joins TRBV9 to TRBJ1-1; D may be TRBD1 (5 bases). V shed 3 bases and J shed 6 bases, with 21 bases lying between them. CDR3 length: 16 residues. Germline CDR1 SGDLS, CDR2 YYNGEE. CDR3 in amino acids: CASSAIPGGIGAEAFF. CDR3 coding DNA: TGTGCCAGCAGCGCAATCCCGGGGGGAATTGGAGCTGAAGCTTTCTTT. The full variable domain, in which reference TRBV9 and TRBJ1-1 provide the parts outside the CDR3, is DSGVTQTPKHLITATGQRVTLRCSPRSGDLSVYWYQQSLDQGLQFLIQYYNGEERAKGNILERFSAQQFPDLHSELNLSSLELGDSALYFCASSAIPGGIGAEAFFGQGTRLTVV.

This clone was seen a single time. The chain joins TRBV6-5 to TRBJ1-6, with a weak D call TRBD1 (5 bases). Between the trimmed V and J ends, which lost 6 bases and 7 bases, there was a span of 13 bases. Germline V gives CDR1 MNHEY, CDR2 SVGAGI. This CDR3 contains 14 residues. The CDR3 sequence: CASRVDSGNSPLHF. The CDR3 DNA reads TGTGCCAGCAGAGTTGACAGTGGAAATTCACCCCTCCACTTT.

The rearrangement joins TRBV7-9 to TRBJ1-2; D unresolved. With 0 bases removed from V and 8 bases from J, the gap between germline ends came to 7 bases. The CDR3 has 12 amino acids. Germline V lookup: CDR1 SEHNR, CDR2 FQNEAQ (reference sequence). CDR3 DNA: TGTGCCAGCAGCTTAGCTTCTGAGGGCTACACCTTC. It yields the protein CASSLASEGYTF.

The chain joins TRBV12-3 or TRBV12-4 to TRBJ2-1; 8 nucleotides agree with TRBD1. V was pared by 6 bases and J by 5 bases, with 3 bases of the junction left unmatched. The length of the CDR3 is 13 residues. In DNA, the CDR3 is TGTGCCAGCAGCAGACAGGGGCACAATGAGCAGTTCTTC. It codes for CASSRQGHNEQFF.

The chain has TRBV3-1 (or the pseudogene TRBV3-2) and TRBJ2-2; 10 positions agree with TRBD1. The CDR3 has 15 amino acids. From germline, CDR1 is LGHDT and CDR2 YNNKEL (reference sequence). The trim removed 3 bases at V and 7 bases at J, leaving 5 bases unmatched. DNA of the CDR3: TGTGCCAGCAGCCACGGGACAGGGGATGTCGGGGAGCTGTTTTTT. This sequence encodes CASSHGTGDVGELFF.

The chain combines TRBV5-6 with TRBJ1-3; D not resolved. The CDR3 runs to 15 residues. V was clipped by 0 bases and J by 0 bases, with 7 bases between them. The V gene's germline CDR1 is SGHDT and CDR2 YYEEEE. In DNA form, the CDR3 reads TGTGCCAGCAGCTTGGGGGGAAACTCTGGAAACACCATATATTTT. This codes for CASSLGGNSGNTIYF.

The chain employs TRBV11-3 and TRBJ2-5, with 10 bases lining up with TRBD1. With V trimmed by 0 bases and J by 3 bases, 4 bases remained unmatched. Germline loops: CDR1 SGHNT, CDR2 YENEEA. This CDR3 is built from 16 residues. CDR3 region: CASSLDQTGGEETQYF. CDR3 DNA sequence: TGTGCCAGCAGCTTAGATCAGACAGGGGGCGAAGAGACCCAGTACTTC.

The V call is TRBV25-1, the J call TRBJ2-1; possible D gene TRBD1, 5 bases. The CDR3 is made up of 16 amino acids. Trimming cost V 0 bases and J 2 bases, with 11 bases left between them. Germline V gene data show CDR1 as MGHDK and CDR2 as SYGVNS. Here the CDR3 reads CASSEYGAGTYNEQFF. For the CDR3, the DNA is TGTGCCAGCAGTGAATATGGCGCAGGGACCTACAATGAGCAGTTCTTC.

The chain links TRBV30 to TRBJ1-1; D gene uncertain. Germline CDR1 reads GTSNPN; CDR2 reads SVGIG (reference sequence). The CDR3 length is 14 residues. Trimming shortened V by 5 bases and J by 4 bases, and 17 bases separated the two germline ends. CDR3 bases: TGTGCCTGGGGGCCTACAGTTGGGATCACTGAAGCTTTCTTT. Translating gives CAWGPTVGITEAFF. The full variable domain, its missing parts supplied by reference TRBV30 and TRBJ1-1, is SQTIHQWPATLVQPVGSPLSLECTVEGTSNPNLYWYRQAAGRGLQLLFYSVGIGQISSEVPQNLSASRPQDRQFILSSKKLLLSDSGFYLCAWGPTVGITEAFFGQGTRLTVV.

A few counts support this clone. The chain uses TRBV5-1 and TRBJ1-1; 10 bases align to TRBD1. V lost 4 bases, J lost 6 bases, and 9 bases stayed unmatched. The CDR3 spans 15 residues. Germline assignment: CDR1 SGHRS and CDR2 YFSETQ. CDR3 in amino acids: CASSHGQGGRPEAFF. DNA of the CDR3: TGCGCCAGCAGCCACGGACAGGGGGGGAGACCTGAAGCTTTCTTT.

This rearrangement joins TRBV20-1 to TRBJ1-3, with D uncertain. With 6 bases removed from V and 9 bases from J, the gap between germline ends came to 12 bases. The CDR3 is 11 amino acids. The germline gives CDR1 DFQATT, CDR2 SNEGSKA (reference sequence). The CDR3 nucleotides are TGCAGTGCCCCGCGAGCCTTCACCATATATTTT. Protein sequence: CSAPRAFTIYF.